The entry below gives a single T cell receptor beta chain sequence along with its context. The antigen is unknown. Researchers reported that TCR beta cDNA libraries carried unique molecular identifiers. Researchers reported roughly 510,000 cDNA molecules coming from approximately 0.95 to 9.8 million T cells. TCRdb passed the PCR reads through MiXCR, listing each CDR3 protein once. In the table there are hundreds of thousands of distinct CDR3 sequences, about 53% of which are singletons. This entry belongs to a study of post-analysis software for immune sequencing data. Study details: Disease trajectories encompassed relapsing-remitting, secondary progressive and progressive-relapsing multiple sclerosis.

Germline-derived CDR1 and CDR2 are MNHEY and SVGAGI. V gave up 2 bases and J gave up 1 base, with 14 bases separating them. The CDR3 covers 16 residues. The study, taken as a whole, reports: About five TRBV segments, including TRBV5-6, TRBV5-1 and TRBV20-1, were more frequent in patients than controls. For normalized Chao1 diversity, multiple sclerosis patients scored significantly lower than controls did. Batch-matched samples strongly co-clustered by F measure.

V gene TRBV6-5 combines with J gene TRBJ1-2; D is unclear. The clonotype originates from a girl aged 10 to 17 with multiple sclerosis. Material: blood. The CDR3: CASSYDSAPVNYGYTF. CDR3 DNA sequence: TGTGCCAGCAGTTACGACTCGGCACCGGTTAACTATGGCTACACCTTC.